One T cell receptor (beta chain) is described in this entry. As yet, its antigen is unknown. The data originate from a study of CD8 T cells in ankylosing spondylitis. Making the TCR beta libraries involved quantitative 5'-RACE with molecular barcodes. A single record per CDR3 protein comes from TCRdb applying MiXCR to the 5' RACE reads. The sample holds under 950,000 distinct CDR3 sequences, about 20% seen once. Study-level points and caveats: Reports say disease-linked clones showed up significantly more in matched ankylosing spondylitis synovial fluid. A motif in TCR beta, a set of eight highly homologous variants, appeared characteristic of ankylosing spondylitis blood.

CDR1 and CDR2 from the germline V gene are MNHEY and SVGEGT. This CDR3 contains 14 residues. V lost 4 bases and J lost 5; bases outside the gene matches: 6. The receptor was derived from a male donor with ankylosing spondylitis. The sequencing input was blood, either unsorted or a sorted T cell fraction (not recorded which). The chain carries TRBV6-2 or TRBV6-3 and TRBJ2-5, with 8 bases that match TRBD2. The CDR3 loop is CASSWSGSIETQYF. Written as DNA, the CDR3 is TGTGCCAGCAGTTGGAGCGGGAGTATTGAGACCCAGTACTTC.